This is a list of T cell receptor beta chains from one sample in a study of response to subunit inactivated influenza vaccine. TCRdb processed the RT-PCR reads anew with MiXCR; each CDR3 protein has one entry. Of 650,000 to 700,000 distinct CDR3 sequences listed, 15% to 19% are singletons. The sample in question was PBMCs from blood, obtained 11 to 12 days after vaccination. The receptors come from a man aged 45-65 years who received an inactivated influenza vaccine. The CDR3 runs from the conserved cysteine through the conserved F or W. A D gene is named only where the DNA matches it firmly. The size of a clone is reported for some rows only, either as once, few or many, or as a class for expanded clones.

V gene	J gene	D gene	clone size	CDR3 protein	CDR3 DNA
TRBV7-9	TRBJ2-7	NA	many	CASSPPNFYEQYF	TGTGCCAGCAGCCCCCCTAACTTCTACGAGCAGTACTTC
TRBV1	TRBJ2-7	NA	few	CTSSRRLAEHYEQYF	TGCACCAGCAGCCGGAGACTAGCTGAACACTACGAGCAGTACTTC
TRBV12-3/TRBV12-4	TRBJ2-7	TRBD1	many	CASGTGYYEQYF	TGTGCCAGCGGGACAGGTTACTACGAGCAGTACTTC
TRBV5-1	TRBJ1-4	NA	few	CASSLVGFTNEKLFF	TGCGCCAGCAGCTTGGTAGGGTTCACTAATGAAAAACTGTTTTTT
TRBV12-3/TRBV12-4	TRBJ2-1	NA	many	CASRPGGLNEQFF	TGTGCCAGCAGGCCCGGGGGTCTCAATGAGCAGTTCTTC
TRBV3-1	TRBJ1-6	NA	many	CASSSIRDGNSPLHF	TGTGCCAGCAGTTCAATACGGGACGGAAATTCACCCCTCCACTTT
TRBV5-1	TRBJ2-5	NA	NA	CASSFHSGEETQYF	TGCGCCAGCAGCTTTCATTCAGGGGAAGAGACCCAGTACTTC
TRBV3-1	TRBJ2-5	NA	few	CASSQWGLKLQETQYF	TGTGCCAGCAGCCAATGGGGACTTAAACTGCAAGAGACCCAGTACTTC
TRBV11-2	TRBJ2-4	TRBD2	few	CASSSRPLAGVAKNIQYF	TGTGCCAGCAGCTCCAGACCTCTAGCGGGGGTAGCCAAAAACATTCAGTACTTC
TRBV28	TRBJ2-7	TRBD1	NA	CASSRGDRATYEQYF	TGTGCCAGCAGTCGCGGGGACAGGGCTACCTACGAGCAGTACTTC
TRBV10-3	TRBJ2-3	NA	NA	CAISESLGSTDTQYF	TGTGCCATCAGTGAGTCGCTTGGGAGCACAGATACGCAGTATTTT
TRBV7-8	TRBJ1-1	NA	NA	CASSFPDWNTEAFF	TGTGCCAGCAGCTTCCCAGATTGGAACACTGAAGCTTTCTTT
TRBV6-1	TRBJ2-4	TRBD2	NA	CASRVTSAEAKNIQYF	TGTGCCAGCAGGGTCACTAGCGCTGAAGCCAAAAACATTCAGTACTTC
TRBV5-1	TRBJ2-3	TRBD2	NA	CASSLDQRGRTDTQYF	TGCGCCAGCAGCTTGGATCAGCGGGGGCGCACAGATACGCAGTATTTT
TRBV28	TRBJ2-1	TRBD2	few	CASSFPMTSGLSSSYNEQFF	TGTGCCAGCAGTTTCCCGATGACTAGCGGCCTTTCAAGCTCCTACAATGAGCAGTTCTTC
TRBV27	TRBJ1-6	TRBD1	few	CASRRYTGGGNSPLHF	TGTGCCAGCAGGAGATATACAGGGGGAGGAAATTCACCCCTCCACTTT
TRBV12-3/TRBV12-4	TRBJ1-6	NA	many	CASSLTGSNSPLHF	TGTGCCAGCAGTTTAACAGGAAGTAATTCACCCCTCCACTTT
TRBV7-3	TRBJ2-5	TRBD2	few	CASSFSGSGKTQYF	TGTGCCAGCAGCTTCAGCGGGAGCGGAAAGACCCAGTACTTC
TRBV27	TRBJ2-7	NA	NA	CASGEGFRGHEQYF	TGTGCCAGCGGCGAGGGGTTTCGTGGCCACGAGCAGTACTTC
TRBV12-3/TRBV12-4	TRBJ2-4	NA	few	CASSLDGAIAKNIQYF	TGTGCCAGCAGTTTAGACGGGGCAATAGCCAAAAACATTCAGTACTTC
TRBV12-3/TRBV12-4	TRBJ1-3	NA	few	CASSFRLSGNTIYF	TGTGCCAGCAGTTTCCGCCTCTCTGGAAACACCATATATTTT
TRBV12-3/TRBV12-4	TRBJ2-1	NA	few	CASSLAGEVGEQFF	TGTGCCAGCAGTTTGGCTGGGGAGGTAGGTGAGCAGTTCTTC
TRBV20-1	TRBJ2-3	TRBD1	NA	CSARDGQGASDTQYF	TGCAGTGCTAGAGACGGACAGGGGGCGTCAGATACGCAGTATTTT
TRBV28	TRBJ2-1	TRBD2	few	CASSSDTTSGNNEQFF	TGTGCCAGCAGTTCCGATACGACTAGCGGGAACAATGAGCAGTTCTTC
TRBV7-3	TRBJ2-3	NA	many	CASSLSGSGDTQYF	TGCGCCAGCAGCTTGTCAGGGTCCGGTGATACGCAGTATTTT
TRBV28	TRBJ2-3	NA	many	CASSLGQGLDTQYF	TGTGCCAGCAGTTTAGGGCAGGGACTAGATACGCAGTATTTT
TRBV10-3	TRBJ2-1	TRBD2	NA	CAISESPQAGGRNEQFF	TGTGCCATCAGTGAGTCGCCTCAAGCGGGAGGGCGTAATGAGCAGTTCTTC
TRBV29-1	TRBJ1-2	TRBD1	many	CSVDGQGRGGYTF	TGCAGCGTTGATGGACAGGGGAGAGGTGGCTACACCTTC
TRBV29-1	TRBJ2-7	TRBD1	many	CSVLERRGQGYEQYF	TGCAGCGTTTTGGAGCGTCGGGGACAGGGTTACGAGCAGTACTTC
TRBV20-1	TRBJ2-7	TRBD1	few	CSAGGTGSSYEQYF	TGCAGTGCCGGGGGGACAGGGAGCTCCTACGAGCAGTACTTC
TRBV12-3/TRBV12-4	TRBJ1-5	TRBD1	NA	CAIRGQGAGQPQHF	TGTGCCATCCGAGGACAGGGGGCGGGACAGCCCCAGCATTTT
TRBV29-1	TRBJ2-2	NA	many	CSATVENTGELFF	TGCAGCGCCACCGTCGAGAACACCGGGGAGCTGTTTTTT
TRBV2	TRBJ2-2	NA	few	CASSDRDYTGELFF	TGTGCCAGCAGTGATAGAGACTACACCGGGGAGCTGTTTTTT
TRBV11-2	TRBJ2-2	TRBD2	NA	CASSPGLATNTGELFF	TGTGCCAGCAGCCCGGGACTAGCGACGAACACCGGGGAGCTGTTTTTT
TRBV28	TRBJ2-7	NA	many	CASSSPTTRSYEQYF	TGTGCCAGCAGTTCGCCGACTACCCGCTCCTACGAGCAGTACTTC
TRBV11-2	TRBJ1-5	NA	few	CASSSHQPQHF	TGTGCCAGCAGCTCCCATCAGCCCCAGCATTTT
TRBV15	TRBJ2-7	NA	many	CATSRETAKGSYEQYF	TGTGCCACCAGCAGAGAAACAGCTAAGGGGTCCTACGAGCAGTACTTC
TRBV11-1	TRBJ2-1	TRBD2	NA	CASSPRTGLAGAPTQDEQFF	TGTGCCAGCAGCCCCCGAACCGGGCTAGCGGGAGCCCCCACTCAAGATGAGCAGTTCTTC
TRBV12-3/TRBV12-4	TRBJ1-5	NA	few	CASSLESIREPQHF	TGTGCCAGCAGTTTAGAAAGCATCCGGGAGCCCCAGCATTTT
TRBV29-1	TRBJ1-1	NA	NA	CSVGGDGPVYLEAFF	TGCAGCGTGGGGGGTGACGGTCCCGTCTACTTAGAAGCTTTCTTT
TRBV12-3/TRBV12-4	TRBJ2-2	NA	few	CASSWGTPGELFF	TGTGCCAGCAGTTGGGGGACACCCGGGGAGCTGTTTTTT
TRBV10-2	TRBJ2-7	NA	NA	CASSEGRTYEQYF	TGCGCCAGCAGTGAGGGACGGACCTACGAGCAGTACTTC
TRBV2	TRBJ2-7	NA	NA	CASSEAPSAGHYEQYF	TGTGCCAGCAGTGAAGCCCCCTCGGCGGGGCACTACGAGCAGTACTTC
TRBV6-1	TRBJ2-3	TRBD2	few	CASGPRRGTSLTQYF	TGTGCCAGCGGGCCCCGGCGGGGGACCTCCTTAACGCAGTATTTT
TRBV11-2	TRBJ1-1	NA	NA	CASSSREGKNTEAFF	TGTGCCAGCAGCTCAAGGGAGGGCAAGAACACTGAAGCTTTCTTT
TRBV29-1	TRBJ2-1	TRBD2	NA	CSVEISGGALGEQFF	TGCAGCGTTGAAATCAGCGGGGGAGCCCTTGGTGAGCAGTTCTTC
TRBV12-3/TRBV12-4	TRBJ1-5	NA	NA	CASSFTDSNQPQHF	TGTGCCAGCAGCTTTACAGATAGCAATCAGCCCCAGCATTTT